Reported below is one TCR beta chain. Its antigen is not identified. These data come from a study of blood T cells in healthy people across ages. About the study: Capture by template switching was about one barcoded beta molecule per two T cells.

Study results and limitations: Versus aged donors, long-lived donors had higher diversity and more naive CD4+ cells.

Then a second PCR, running about 6 to 12 cycles, was carried out with a sample-barcoded 5' primer and a J-beta primer mix. Sequencing recovered at least 2.5 million CDR3-containing paired-end reads from each sample. TCRdb redid the calling of the 5' RACE reads with MiXCR, one entry per CDR3 protein. The repertoire holds about 1.5 million distinct CDR3 sequences, with around 40% as singletons. The TCR was taken from a woman between 18 and 30 years old in good health. The sample was blood.

CDR3 coding DNA: TGCGCCAGCAGCTTGGTCCAGGGGGCCACAACGAACTATGGCTACACCTTC. This sequence encodes CASSLVQGATTNYGYTF. The chain is built from TRBV5-1 and TRBJ1-2, with 8 bases that match TRBD1. Unmatched junction bases numbered 9, after V lost 0 bases and J lost 2 bases. Germline V gives CDR1 SGHRS, CDR2 YFSETQ. The CDR3 loop spans 17 amino acids.